The entry that follows covers one T cell receptor beta chain sequence. Other DNA sequences from this sample encode an identical CDR3 as well. The CDR3 runs 15 residues. CDR1 and CDR2 (germline): SGDLS, YYNGEE. The ends were cut back, 0 bases at V and 1 base at J, with 9 bases in the middle. These data are taken from a study of shared clonotypes between healthy human individuals. Whole-study context: The study used three CD4 naive, three CD4 memory, two CD8 naive and one CD8 memory plate per donor.

The input for sorted-subset replicate PCRs was 150 to 200 ng DNA, 25,000 to 35,000 T cell genomes. Clones were sequenced by immunoSEQ multiplex PCR, and TCRdb holds only the in-frame ones, with some missing. The table records 600,000 or so clones, roughly 98% of them present only once. CD45RO-negative, CCR7-selected cells formed the naive CD8 fraction, which excluded terminally differentiated effector memory CD45RA+ cells. Healthy HIV-negative adults with no recent acute infections or vaccinations were recruited as donors. Sequencing was carried out using naive CD8+ T cells sorted from blood. The sequence derives from a man aged 25-40 years in good health. The chain links TRBV9 to TRBJ2-3; the D call may be TRBD1 or TRBD2 (5 bases each). The CDR3 loop is CASSVEGRGTDTQYF. CDR3 in DNA: TGTGCCAGCAGCGTAGAGGGGCGGGGCACAGATACGCAGTATTTT.